The clone carrying this T cell receptor beta chain came up many times. Antigen specificity is unknown. This sample is part of a study of T cells in Graves' hyperthyroidism and ophthalmopathy. Germline CDR1 and CDR2: MNHNS and SASEGT. The CDR3 is made up of 14 amino acids. The V gene end was trimmed by 6 bases and the J gene end by 3 bases; junction bases not matched to a gene: 4. Study conclusions and caveats: The model identified upcoming ophthalmopathy a median approximately six months ahead of onset. Most expanded thyroid clonotypes above 0.001 recurred in blood.

Source material for PBMCs was about 10 ml fresh peripheral blood. Amplification targeted TCR beta CDR3 regions from RNA transcripts. First-round RT-PCR targeting the TCR CDR3 was performed with the HTBI primer set. MiXCR, applied by TCRdb to the multiplex PCR reads, yields one record per CDR3 protein. This sample has about 290,000 distinct CDR3 sequences, with less than 20% found just once. The clonotype comes from a man aged 50 or older with Graves' ophthalmopathy. V gene TRBV6-1 combines with J gene TRBJ2-7, with TRBD1 identical over 11 bases. Sample: blood. The CDR3 sequence: CASRPGQGVYEQYF. The DNA of the CDR3 is TGTGCCAGCAGGCCGGGACAGGGGGTCTACGAGCAGTACTTC.